This TCR beta chain emerged from a study of cytomegalovirus exposure and HLA in healthy donors. 13 Jbeta primers and 60 Vbeta primers were used for the PCR. The assay was immunoSEQ multiplex PCR, and TCRdb's table has in-frame clones only and misses some. The sample records over 45,000 clones, roughly four fifths being singletons. Study-wide findings and caveats: It was reported that the classifier diagnosed cytomegalovirus status with high specificity and sensitivity in both the original and validation cohorts. Reports indicate that TCR beta sequences accurately predicted the HLA-A and HLA-B alleles of most subjects.

This CDR3 comprises 15 residues. V gave up 4 bases and J gave up 0 bases; unmatched junction bases: 5. Per the germline V gene, CDR1 is LNHDA and CDR2 is SQIVND (reference sequence). Donors consisted of healthy bone marrow donors. On this clone itself: Its matching antigen is unknown.

J is TRBJ1-1 and V is TRBV19, with 7 bases lining up with TRBD1. This TCR was recovered from a man aged 30 to 45 in good health and CMV-seronegative. Material for sequencing was PBMCs. The CDR3 nucleotides are TGTGCCAGTAGTACACGGACAGGTCTGAACACTGAAGCTTTCTTT. This codes for CASSTRTGLNTEAFF.